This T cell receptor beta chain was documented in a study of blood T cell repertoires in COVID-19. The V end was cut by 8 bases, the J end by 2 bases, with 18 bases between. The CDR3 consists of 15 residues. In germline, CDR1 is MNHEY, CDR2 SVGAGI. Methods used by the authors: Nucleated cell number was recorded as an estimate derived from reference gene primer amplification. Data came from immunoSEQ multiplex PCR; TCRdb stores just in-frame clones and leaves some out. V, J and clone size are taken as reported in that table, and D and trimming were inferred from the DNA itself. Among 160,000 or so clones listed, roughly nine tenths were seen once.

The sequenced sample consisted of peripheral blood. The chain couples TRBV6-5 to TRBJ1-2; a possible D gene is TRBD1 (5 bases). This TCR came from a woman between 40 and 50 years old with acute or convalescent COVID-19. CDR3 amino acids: CASQRGTTWNYGYTF. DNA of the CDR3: TGTGCCAGCCAACGGGGGACCACCTGGAACTATGGCTACACCTTC.